This T cell receptor beta chain is from a study listed by TCRdb under 2016. Library preparation used RT-PCR. The sequencer listed for this sample is Illumina MiSeq. TCRdb took the public reads, trimmed them with fastp at Q25, ran MiXCR for clone calling and kept in-frame beta chains. Every entry covers one CDR3 protein and lists the most common genes and DNA from its rows. For this sample the table gives approximately 720,000 distinct CDR3 sequences, of which approximately 14% were detected only once. About 3.6% of the sample is held by the ten biggest clonotypes. This clonotype has a count of ten or more. There is no known antigen for this receptor. No much larger clone is present one base from it, and per-base qualities are unavailable. From its cysteine to its phenylalanine, the CDR3 spans 16 amino acids. Only CDR3 DNA remains: 48 bases, in frame from the first base. V is reduced by 0 bases and J by 6 bases, leaving a spacing of 15 bases between them. From the germline V gene, CDR1 is MNHEY and CDR2 is SVGAGI.

The rearranged chain carries TRBV6-5 and TRBJ1-5; the D gene assignment is ambiguous. This sequence was found in a female donor in good health, serving as a healthy control. What was sequenced was memory CD4+ T cells from blood. The CDR3 is CASSYSKREQGQPQHF. The DNA reads as follows: TGTGCCAGCAGTTACTCGAAGAGGGAACAAGGTCAGCCCCAGCATTTT.